The 25 T cell receptor beta chains given below trace back to one sample, sequenced in a study of tumor-infiltrating lymphocytes in oesophageal squamous cell carcinoma. TCRdb redid the calling of the PCR reads with MiXCR, one entry per CDR3 protein. The table records 13,000 or so distinct CDR3 sequences, 50% to 65% of them present only once. The sequenced sample consisted of esophageal tumor tissue. The receptors stem from a female donor with esophageal squamous cell carcinoma.

This clonotype came up once. The rearrangement links TRBV12-5 to TRBJ1-2; D is perhaps TRBD1 (5 bases). This CDR3 contains 13 residues. CDR1 and CDR2 from the germline V gene are LGHNT and FRNRAP. Trimming pared 6 bases from V and 8 bases from J, leaving 16 bases between. CDR3: CASGLGGGRGYTF. For the CDR3, the DNA is TGTGCTAGTGGCTTAGGCGGGGGTCGGGGCTACACCTTC.

This chain joins TRBV7-3 and TRBJ2-7, with D possibly TRBD2 on 7 matching bases. The tail of the sequence fits TRBJ2-5 better, so the J call may be wrong. CDR3 length equals 15 residues. The germline V gene encodes CDR1 SGHTA and CDR2 FQGTGA. As DNA, the CDR3 is TGTGCCAGCAGCCCACGGCACAGGGAGGGTGAGACCCAGTACTTC. Protein product: CASSPRHREGETQYF.

The chain is built from TRBV7-9 and TRBJ2-7; 7 bases fit TRBD1. The CDR3 spans 14 residues. Germline V lookup: CDR1 SEHNR, CDR2 FQNEAQ (reference sequence). J gave up 5 bases and V 3 bases, and 7 bases lay outside the gene matches. The CDR3 here is CASSFRDRGNEQYF. DNA of the CDR3: TGTGCCAGCAGCTTCCGGGACAGAGGCAACGAGCAGTACTTC.

This clonotype showed up just a few times. The rearrangement uses TRBV10-2 and TRBJ2-5; D is unresolved. Germline assignment: CDR1 WSHSY and CDR2 SAAADI. Trimming removed 0 bases at V and 6 bases at J, with 8 bases between. The CDR3 length is 13 residues. The CDR3 is CASSESSQQTQYF. The CDR3, as DNA: TGCGCCAGCAGTGAGTCGAGTCAACAGACCCAGTACTTC.

The chain has TRBV24-1 and TRBJ2-7; a weak D match, TRBD1 (5 bases). The CDR3 contains 15 residues. CDR1 is KGHDR, CDR2 SFDVKD, per germline. The V and J ends lost 3 bases and 7 bases respectively, with 18 bases between them. The CDR3 loop is CATSDDSVSYNEQYF. CDR3 nucleotide sequence: TGTGCCACCAGTGATGACAGTGTGTCCTACAATGAGCAGTACTTC.

The J gene is TRBJ2-1, the V gene TRBV2; weak D call: TRBD2 (5 bases). This CDR3 has 13 amino acids. The ends were cut back, 3 bases at V and 6 bases at J, with 9 bases in the middle. Looked up from germline, CDR1 is SNHLY and CDR2 is FYNNEI. CDR3 amino acids: CASSERAANEQFF. CDR3 nucleotide sequence: TGTGCCAGCAGTGAGCGGGCTGCCAATGAGCAGTTCTTC.

The rearrangement links TRBV20-1 to TRBJ2-3, with 10 bases matching TRBD1. The better agreement between TRBJ2-7 and the DNA end casts doubt on the J call. Per the germline V gene, CDR1 is DFQATT and CDR2 is SNEGSKA (reference sequence). The CDR3 contains 16 residues. The CDR3, as DNA: TGCAGTGCTACCATTCTACCAGGACAGGGGGCCTACGAGCAGTACTTC. It is translated as CSATILPGQGAYEQYF.

The chain recombines TRBV28 with TRBJ2-1, with D uncertain. Between the trimmed V and J ends, which lost 3 bases and 4 bases, there was a span of 4 bases. Germline loops: CDR1 MDHEN, CDR2 SYDVKM. This CDR3 has 12 residues. The CDR3 DNA follows: TGTGCCAGCAGTTTGAGGTACAATGAGCAGTTCTTC. It encodes CASSLRYNEQFF.

This clonotype has at least ten counts. The chain couples TRBV4-2 to TRBJ1-5; D unresolved. Germline CDR1 LGHNA, CDR2 YNFKEQ. The CDR3 extends over 14 amino acids. Deletions cut 0 bases from V and 7 bases from J, with 10 bases between. The CDR3 region has the DNA TGTGCCAGCAGCCAAGATATGGAGGCACAGCCCCAGCATTTT. Translated, it gives CASSQDMEAQPQHF.

The chain links TRBV11-3 to TRBJ2-5; 8 positions agree with TRBD1. The trim removed 8 bases at V and 2 bases at J, leaving 4 bases unmatched. The CDR3 runs to 13 residues. The V gene's germline CDR1 is SGHNT and CDR2 YENEEA. The CDR3 region is CASGRQGQETQYF. As DNA, the CDR3 is TGTGCCAGCGGAAGACAGGGGCAAGAGACCCAGTACTTC.

V gene TRBV7-6 combines with J gene TRBJ2-1; D remains ambiguous. The tail of the sequence fits TRBJ2-5 better, so the J call may be wrong. This CDR3 has 12 amino acids. CDR1 and CDR2 (germline): SGHVS, FNYEAQ. CDR3 amino acids: CASSSEWETQYF. In nucleotides, the CDR3 is TGTGCCAGCAGCTCCGAATGGGAGACCCAGTACTTC.

V is TRBV7-2 and J is TRBJ2-5; D call uncertain. The DNA end is more similar to TRBJ2-1, so the J call may be wrong. The germline gives CDR1 SGHTA, CDR2 FQGNSA. The CDR3 spans 15 residues. The CDR3 DNA follows: TGTGCCAGCAGCTTATCGGGCCAATACGGGAATGAGCAGTTCTTC. Its translation: CASSLSGQYGNEQFF.

This sequence joins TRBV7-6 and TRBJ2-3; 9 bases are a match to TRBD2. The V segment lost 3 bases and the J segment 12 bases; nucleotides outside the gene matches: 16. The V gene's germline CDR1 is SGHVS and CDR2 FNYEAQ. The CDR3 is 16 amino acids. CDR3 protein: CASSLRASGNGETQYF. Written as DNA, the CDR3 is TGTGCCAGCAGCTTGAGGGCTAGCGGGAATGGAGAGACCCAGTATTTT. The complete variable domain, with remaining parts taken from reference TRBV7-6 and TRBJ2-3, reads GAGVSQSPRYKVTKRGQDVALRCDPISGHVSLYWYRQALGQGPEFLTYFNYEAQQDKSGLPNDRFSAERPEGSISTLTIQRTEQRDSAMYRCASSLRASGNGETQYFGPGTRLTVL.

A word on this clonotype: An end of the junction does not agree with germline; a read error may underlie this. The chain has TRBV7-2 and TRBJ2-7; D may match TRBD1 or TRBD2 (5 bases each). The CDR3 sequence is 15 residues long. Germline V CDR1 and CDR2: SGHTA, FQGNSA. Written as DNA, the CDR3 is TGTGCCAGCACCGGTTTTCAGGGACCCTCCCACGAGCAGTACTTC. Its translation is CASTGFQGPSHEQYF.

The table lists this clonotype with many counts. V and J are TRBV4-2 and TRBJ2-3; 12 bases are shared with TRBD2. Germline V lookup: CDR1 LGHNA, CDR2 YNFKEQ. This CDR3 has 16 amino acids. Unmatched junction bases numbered 2, after V lost 4 bases and J lost 0 bases. CDR3 DNA sequence: TGTGCCAGCAGCCTCGGGACTAGCGGGAGCACAGATACGCAGTATTTT. The encoded protein is CASSLGTSGSTDTQYF.

The gene calls are TRBV11-2 and TRBJ2-7; D is ambiguous. Germline V CDR1 and CDR2: SGHAT, FQNNGV. The CDR3 spans 13 residues. With 0 bases removed from V and 6 bases from J, the gap between germline ends came to 9 bases. CDR3 amino acids: CASSLDGGREQYF. The CDR3 nucleotides are TGTGCCAGCAGCTTAGACGGTGGGCGCGAGCAGTACTTC.

This clonotype turned up a few times. This sequence joins TRBV7-6 and TRBJ2-7, with D hard to call. Germline V gives CDR1 SGHVS, CDR2 FNYEAQ. The CDR3 contains 15 residues. V dropped 0 bases and J dropped 3 bases, with 12 bases sitting between them. The CDR3 bases are TGTGCCAGCAGCTTAGCGGTTGGTAGCAACTACGAGCAGTACTTC. As protein: CASSLAVGSNYEQYF.

The chain links TRBV7-9 to TRBJ2-3; no clear D gene. Germline V gene data show CDR1 as SEHNR and CDR2 as FQNEAQ (reference sequence). The V and J ends lost 6 bases and 5 bases respectively, with 9 bases between them. The CDR3 runs 12 residues. CDR3 DNA: TGTGCCAGCAGTCCAGCCGGAGATACGCAGTATTTT. This gives the protein CASSPAGDTQYF.

In this sample, this clonotype turned up once. The J gene is TRBJ1-2, the V gene TRBV20-1, with D tentatively TRBD1 (6 bases). Germline assignment: CDR1 DFQATT and CDR2 SNEGSKA (reference sequence). V shed 1 base and J shed 4 bases, with 10 bases lying between them. This CDR3 contains 13 residues. CDR3 sequence: CSARGRTAYGYTF. The CDR3 DNA reads as TGCAGTGCTAGAGGCAGGACAGCCTATGGCTACACCTTC.

To note about this clonotype: One junction end does not reproduce the germline sequence, and a read error may be involved. The CDR3: CASSVGLVEETQYF. In DNA, the CDR3 is TGTGCTAGCAGCGTCGGACTAGTAGAGGAGACCCAGTACTTC. The chain employs TRBV7-7 and TRBJ2-7, with TRBD2 matching 7 bases. The last part of the DNA fits TRBJ2-5 better; the J call may be wrong. In germline, CDR1 is SSHAT, CDR2 FNYEAQ (reference sequence). The CDR3 totals 14 residues.

This clonotype was picked up a small number of times. The chain couples TRBV7-2 to TRBJ2-3; D possibly corresponds to TRBD2 (5 bases). V gave up 2 bases and J gave up 3 bases, with 12 bases separating them. Germline CDR1 reads SGHTA; CDR2 reads FQGNSA. The CDR3 extends over 15 amino acids. The CDR3 bases are TGTGCCAGCAGCTTAAGGGCGCTAGCAACAGATACGCAGTATTTT. Translated, it gives CASSLRALATDTQYF. Variable domain in full (rest from reference TRBV7-2 and TRBJ2-3): GAGVSQSPSNKVTEKGKDVELRCDPISGHTALYWYRQSLGQGLEFLIYFQGNSAPDKSGLPSDRFSAERTGGSVSTLTIQRTQQEDSAVYLCASSLRALATDTQYFGPGTRLTVL.

This sequence joins TRBV7-6 and TRBJ2-3; 7 bases fit TRBD1. Trimming cost V 5 bases and J 2 bases; bases outside gene matches: 4. In germline, CDR1 is SGHVS, CDR2 FNYEAQ. The CDR3 spans 14 residues. CDR3 coding DNA: TGTGCCAGCAGCCAGGGGGTTAACACAGATACGCAGTATTTT. Translated: CASSQGVNTDTQYF.

The chain links TRBV11-2 to TRBJ2-5; 10 nucleotides match TRBD2. V was pared by 2 bases and J by 2 bases, with 11 bases of the junction left unmatched. Germline CDR1 is SGHAT and CDR2 is FQNNGV. This CDR3 has 18 residues. As DNA, the CDR3 is TGTGCCAGCAGCTTAAGGCCTAGCGGGAGAATGAGGCAAGAGACCCAGTACTTC. This encodes CASSLRPSGRMRQETQYF.

The rearrangement links TRBV7-3 to TRBJ2-7, with D possibly TRBD1 on 7 matching bases. The DNA end is a closer match to TRBJ2-1, so the J assignment may be wrong. This CDR3 has 16 residues. Germline-derived CDR1 and CDR2 are SGHTA and FQGTGA. Here the CDR3 DNA reads TGTGCCAGCAGCTCAGGGGGTGGGGGGCTGGGGAATGAGCAGTTCTTC. Encoded protein: CASSSGGGGLGNEQFF.

Details on this clonotype: A much larger clonotype is one base distant, so this may be a read error. The V and J genes are TRBV7-6 and TRBJ2-3; tentatively, D is TRBD2 (5 bases). In germline, CDR1 is SGHVS, CDR2 FNYEAQ. Trimming pared 1 base from V and 14 bases from J, leaving 22 bases between. The CDR3 is 15 amino acids. The CDR3 is CASSLGQFSTGELYF. The CDR3 nucleotides are TGTGCCAGCAGCTTAGGGCAGTTCAGCACCGGGGAGCTGTATTTT.